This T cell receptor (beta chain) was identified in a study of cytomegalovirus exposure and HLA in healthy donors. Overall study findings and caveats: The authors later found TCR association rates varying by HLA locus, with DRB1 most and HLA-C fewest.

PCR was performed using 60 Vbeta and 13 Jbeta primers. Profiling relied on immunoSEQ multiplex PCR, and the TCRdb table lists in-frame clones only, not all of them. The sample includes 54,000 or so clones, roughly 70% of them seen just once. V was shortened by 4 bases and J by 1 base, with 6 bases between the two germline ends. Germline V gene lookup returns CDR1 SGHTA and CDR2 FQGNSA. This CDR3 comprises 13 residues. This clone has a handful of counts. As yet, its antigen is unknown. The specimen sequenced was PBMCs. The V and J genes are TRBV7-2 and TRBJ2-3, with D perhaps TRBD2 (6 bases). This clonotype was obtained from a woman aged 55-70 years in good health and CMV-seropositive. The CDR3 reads CASSWGGTDTQYF. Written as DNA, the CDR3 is TGTGCCAGCAGCTGGGGGGGCACAGATACGCAGTATTTT.